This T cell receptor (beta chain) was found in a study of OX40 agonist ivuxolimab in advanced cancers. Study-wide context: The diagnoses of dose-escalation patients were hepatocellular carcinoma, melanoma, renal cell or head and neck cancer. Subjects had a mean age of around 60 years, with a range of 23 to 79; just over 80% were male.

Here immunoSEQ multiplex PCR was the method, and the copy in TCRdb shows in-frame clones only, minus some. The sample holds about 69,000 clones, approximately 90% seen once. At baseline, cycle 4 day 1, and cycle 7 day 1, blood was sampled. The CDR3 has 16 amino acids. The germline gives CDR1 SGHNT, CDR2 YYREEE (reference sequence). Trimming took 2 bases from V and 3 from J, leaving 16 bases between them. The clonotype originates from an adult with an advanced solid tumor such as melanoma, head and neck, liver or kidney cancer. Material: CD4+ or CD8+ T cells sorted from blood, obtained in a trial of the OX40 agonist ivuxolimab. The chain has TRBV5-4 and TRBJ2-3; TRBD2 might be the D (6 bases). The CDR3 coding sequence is TGTGCCAGCAGCTTCGGAGGGGCGGTGAGGACAGATACGCAGTATTTT. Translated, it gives CASSFGGAVRTDTQYF.